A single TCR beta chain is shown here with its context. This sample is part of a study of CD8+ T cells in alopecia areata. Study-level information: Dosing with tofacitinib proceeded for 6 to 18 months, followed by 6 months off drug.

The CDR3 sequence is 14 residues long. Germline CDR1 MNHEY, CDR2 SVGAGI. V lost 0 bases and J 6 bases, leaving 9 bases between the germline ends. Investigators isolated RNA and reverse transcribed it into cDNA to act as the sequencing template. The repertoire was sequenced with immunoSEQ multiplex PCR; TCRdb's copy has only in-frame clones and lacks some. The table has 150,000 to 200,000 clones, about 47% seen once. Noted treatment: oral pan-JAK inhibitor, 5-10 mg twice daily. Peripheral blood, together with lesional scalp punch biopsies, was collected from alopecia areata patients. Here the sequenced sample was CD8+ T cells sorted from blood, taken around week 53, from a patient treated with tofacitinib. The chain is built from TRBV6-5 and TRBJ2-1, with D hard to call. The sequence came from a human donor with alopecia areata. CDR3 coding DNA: TGTGCCAGCAGTTACTCGGAAGGGATCAATGAGCAGTTCTTC. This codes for CASSYSEGINEQFF.